The following is a T cell receptor beta chain sequence with its context. This sample was taken from a study of blood T cell repertoires in COVID-19. Study summary: Whether acute or convalescent, the COVID-19 samples came from the United States, Italy and Spain. PBMCs, B-cell-depleted T cells, or T cells provided the cDNA or gDNA that made up the material.

The CDR3 contains 14 residues. V lost 2 bases to trimming and J lost 1 base, with 9 bases between them. CDR1 is SGHDT, CDR2 YYEEEE, per germline. Assay: immunoSEQ multiplex PCR; the TCRdb copy retains only in-frame clones and omits some. Altogether around 30,000 clones are present, 84% being singletons, with the ten largest covering 13%. The material sequenced was peripheral blood. The TCR was taken from a human donor in a cohort sampled during active COVID-19. The V gene is TRBV5-6, the J gene TRBJ2-5; D is possibly TRBD2 (7 bases). Written as DNA, the CDR3 is TGTGCCAGCAGCTTAGGGGGGGGCCAAGAGACCCAGTACTTC. As protein: CASSLGGGQETQYF.